The present TCR beta chain was sequenced within a study of T cells in Graves' hyperthyroidism and ophthalmopathy. The CDR3 covers 15 residues. V was pared by 6 bases and J by 7 bases, with 10 bases of the junction left unmatched. CDR1 and CDR2 (germline): KGHSH, LQKENI. Study results and limitations: Stable hyperthyroidism was told apart from ophthalmopathy by a model built on 13 V-J features.

On the basis of clinical symptoms, serum thyroxine and TRAb, thyroid ultrasound and orbital computed tomography, diagnoses were made. This clonotype occurred many times. No antigen is known for it. Amplification of TCR beta CDR3 regions was performed using RNA transcripts as template. Primed by the HTBI set, a first-round RT-PCR was run on the TCR CDR3. MiXCR, applied by TCRdb to the multiplex PCR reads, yields one record per CDR3 protein. Of around 390,000 distinct CDR3 sequences listed, about 14% are singletons. Sequencing was done on a sample of blood. This sequence originates from a woman in her thirties with Graves' ophthalmopathy. The rearrangement joins TRBV18 to TRBJ1-1, with 11 bases aligning to TRBD1. As DNA, the CDR3 is TGTGCCAGCTCGCCAACGGGGGGACAGGGGGATGAAGCTTTCTTT. Translated: CASSPTGGQGDEAFF.